The clone carrying this T cell receptor beta chain was picked up many times. Its antigen is still unknown. The sample comes from a study of CD8 T cells in ankylosing spondylitis. Study-wide findings and caveats: Ankylosing spondylitis blood seemed to carry a telltale TCR beta motif made of several highly homologous variants.

This CDR3 is built from 17 residues. CDR1 is SGHTA and CDR2 is FQGNSA in the germline V gene. The ends were cut back, 5 bases at V and 6 bases at J, with 25 bases in the middle. TCRdb passed the 5' RACE reads through MiXCR, listing each CDR3 protein once. The sample shows roughly 130,000 distinct CDR3 sequences, over 6% of them seen only once. V is TRBV7-2 and J is TRBJ1-2; no definite D call. This clonotype originated in a male donor with ankylosing spondylitis or in good health (not recorded which). Sequenced: blood, either unsorted or a sorted T cell fraction (not recorded which). The CDR3 DNA sequence: TGTGCCAGCAGCCCGGCGGACGGAAGAAAGCTAACTAATGGCTACACCTTC. It is translated as CASSPADGRKLTNGYTF. The full variable domain, completed using reference TRBV7-2 and TRBJ1-2, is GAGVSQSPSNKVTEKGKDVELRCDPISGHTALYWYRQSLGQGLEFLIYFQGNSAPDKSGLPSDRFSAERTGGSVSTLTIQRTQQEDSAVYLCASSPADGRKLTNGYTFGSGTRLTVV.